A selection of T cell receptor beta chains follows, all from one sample in a study of CD8 T cells in cerebrospinal fluid in Alzheimer's disease. Reanalyzing the 10x single-cell sequencing reads, TCRdb keeps one entry per CDR3 protein, without DNA. This listing includes roughly 1,600 distinct CDR3 sequences. The specimen sequenced was cerebrospinal fluid. The receptor set was obtained from a human donor with mild cognitive impairment. The CDR3 runs from the conserved cysteine through the conserved F or W. Clone size, where shown, is once, few, many, or a class for clones that have expanded.

j_gene,v_gene,abundance,CDR3aa
TRBJ1-1,TRBV5-4,medium-sized,CASSLGQGMNTEAFF
TRBJ2-7,TRBV28,medium-sized,CASNPSGATYEQYF
TRBJ1-2,TRBV27,medium-sized,CASGTSGGFYGYTF
TRBJ2-2,TRBV20-1,medium-sized,CSARTPRGTGELFF
TRBJ2-4,TRBV7-3,-,CASSLTGEDIQYF
TRBJ2-1,TRBV10-2,medium-sized,CASSELDPTYNEQFF
TRBJ2-3,TRBV3-1,medium-sized,CASSPGAVATDTQYF
TRBJ1-2,TRBV28,medium-sized,CASSLEGDYGYTF
TRBJ2-1,TRBV4-3,-,CASSQDGQGAYNEQFF
TRBJ1-5,TRBV20-1,large,CSADRGTGPSNQPQHF
TRBJ2-5,TRBV3-1,medium-sized,CASSQDPTQETQYF
TRBJ2-7,TRBV20-1,medium-sized,CSASRLAEQYF
TRBJ2-2,TRBV9,-,CASSVGWGTRGSGELFF
TRBJ1-1,TRBV21-1,medium-sized,CASSKEQGAFF
TRBJ2-5,TRBV20-1,medium-sized,CSANQRGGQETQYF
TRBJ2-3,TRBV7-9,medium-sized,CASSWDGASTDTQYF
TRBJ2-7,TRBV6-6,medium-sized,CASSWARYEQYF
TRBJ2-1,TRBV27,medium-sized,CASSFNGGAYNEQFF
TRBJ2-3,TRBV28,-,CASSSFGGAAPDTQYF
TRBJ1-4,TRBV2,medium-sized,CASSERWDTEGKLFF
TRBJ1-6,TRBV20-1,medium-sized,CSAPMDTRSSYNSPLHF
TRBJ2-2,TRBV6-5,medium-sized,CASSPVSGNTGELFF